A selection of T cell receptor beta chains follows, all from one sample in a study of cytomegalovirus exposure and HLA in healthy donors. Using immunoSEQ multiplex PCR, the repertoire was profiled, and TCRdb retains in-frame clones only, with some absent. The sample carries 90,000 to 150,000 clones, over 65% recorded once. The material sequenced was PBMCs. The receptors stem from a woman between 50 and 59 years old in good health and CMV-seropositive. Each CDR3 is given with its conserved first and last residue. The D gene is left open where the match is weak. Clone size appears in some rows only: once, few, many, or a class for an expanded clone.

TRBV5-1	NA	TRBJ2-7	TRBD2	TGCGCCAGCAGCTTGAGCCTAGCGGGATACGAGCAGTACTTC	CASSLSLAGYEQYF
TRBV7-9	once	TRBJ1-1	NA	TGTGCCAGCAGCCGACCGACAGGTGAAACTGAAGCTTTCTTT	CASSRPTGETEAFF
TRBV7-2	NA	TRBJ1-2	TRBD1	TGTGCCAGCACCACAGGTGGGACAGGGATCTATGGCTACACCTTC	CASTTGGTGIYGYTF
TRBV5-1	NA	TRBJ2-3	NA	TGCGCCAGCAGCTTACTCACAGCCAGCGGGGATACGCAGTATTTT	CASSLLTASGDTQYF
TRBV19	few	TRBJ1-5	TRBD1	TGTGCCAGTAGTATACGACAGGGTAGTCAGCCCCAGCATTTT	CASSIRQGSQPQHF
TRBV4-1	NA	TRBJ2-1	TRBD2	TGCGCCAGCAGCCAAGATGTCAGCGGGGGGGCGAGGGAGCAGTTCTTC	CASSQDVSGGAREQFF
TRBV7-2	NA	TRBJ2-7	NA	TGTGCCAGCAGCTTAGAACAGGGACCCTACGAGCAGTACTTC	CASSLEQGPYEQYF
TRBV15	few	TRBJ2-2	NA	TGTGCCACCAGCGAAGTACTCTCCGGCGGGGAGCTGTTTTTT	CATSEVLSGGELFF
TRBV5-1	few	TRBJ1-1	NA	TGCGCCAGCAGCTCCTGGGGGCGGGGGGGCACTGAAGCTTTCTTT	CASSSWGRGGTEAFF
TRBV9	once	TRBJ2-6	TRBD1	TGTGCCAGCAGCCCTTCCCTTCCGGGACAGGGGCCCCACTCTGGGGCCAACGTCCTGACTTTC	CASSPSLPGQGPHSGANVLTF
TRBV28	few	TRBJ1-2	NA	TGTGCCAGCAGTTCCGGGGGGGCGAGCTATGGCTACACCTTC	CASSSGGASYGYTF
TRBV19	NA	TRBJ2-5	NA	TGTGCCAGTAGTATAGGGCGGCAAGAGACCCAGTACTTC	CASSIGRQETQYF
TRBV7-2	NA	TRBJ1-2	NA	TGTGCCAGCAGAATCACAGGTGCCTATGGCTACACCTTC	CASRITGAYGYTF
TRBV7-9	few	TRBJ1-1	NA	TGTGCCAGCAGCTTAGGACAAGGAAACACTGAAGCTTTCTTT	CASSLGQGNTEAFF
TRBV5-1	NA	TRBJ2-7	TRBD1	TGCGCCAGCAGCATTAACAGGGGAACCTACGAGCAGTACTTC	CASSINRGTYEQYF
TRBV7-9	NA	TRBJ2-1	TRBD2	TGTTCCACCCGGGGAGGGTACAATGAGCAGTTCTTC	CSTRGGYNEQFF
TRBV28	once	TRBJ2-7	NA	TGTGCCAGCAGTTCCCCGAGTACTGTCCACGAGCAGTACTTC	CASSSPSTVHEQYF
TRBV19	NA	TRBJ1-1	NA	TGTGCCAGTAGTACCGTAATGAACACTGAAGCTTTCTTT	CASSTVMNTEAFF
TRBV19	few	TRBJ2-1	NA	TGTGCCAGTAGTTCGACGGGAACTTCCTACAATGAGCAGTTCTTC	CASSSTGTSYNEQFF
TRBV6-1	NA	TRBJ1-2	NA	TGTGCCAGCAGTGAAGTGACAGGCGTTTATTTGGGGGGCTACACCTTC	CASSEVTGVYLGGYTF
TRBV6-5	few	TRBJ2-1	TRBD2	TGTGCCAGCAGTTTTCTTCCTAGCGGGAGGGACAATGAGCAGTTCTTC	CASSFLPSGRDNEQFF
TRBV4-3	NA	TRBJ2-2	TRBD1	TGCGCCAGCAGCCAGGGGACAGTGAACACCGGGGAGCTGTTTTTT	CASSQGTVNTGELFF
TRBV7-2	NA	TRBJ1-1	NA	TGTGCCATCTCTCTAGAGGGAGGCGGACGACAGTCGAACACTGAAGCTTTCTTT	CAISLEGGGRQSNTEAFF
TRBV19	once	TRBJ1-1	TRBD1	TGTGCCAGTAGTAGCGGACAGGGGATCCGGGGCACTGAAGCTTTCTTT	CASSSGQGIRGTEAFF
TRBV5-1	NA	TRBJ2-7	NA	TGCGCCAGCAGCTTGGGTGGCGGCAGGGTCTCCGAGCAGTACTTC	CASSLGGGRVSEQYF
TRBV6-4	once	TRBJ2-3	NA	TGTGCCAGCAGTGTCCAGGGAACTAGCACAGATACGCAGTATTTT	CASSVQGTSTDTQYF
TRBV4-2	NA	TRBJ1-2	NA	TGTGCCAGCAGCCCCCGCCAGCGGGGAGAAGATAACTATGGCTACACCTTC	CASSPRQRGEDNYGYTF
TRBV6-5	NA	TRBJ1-2	NA	TGTGCCAGCAGATTAGACAGTAACTATGGCTACACCTTC	CASRLDSNYGYTF
TRBV6-6	NA	TRBJ1-5	TRBD1	TGTGCCAGCAGTTACCCGGGACAGGCTAGTAATCAGCCCCAGCATTTT	CASSYPGQASNQPQHF
TRBV6-1	NA	TRBJ1-5	TRBD1	TGTGCCAGCAGTAAAGACAGGGGAAATCAGCCCCAGCATTTT	CASSKDRGNQPQHF
TRBV5-1	NA	TRBJ2-7	NA	TGCGCCAGCAGCTTGGCAGGGCAGGGGCTCTACGAGCAGTACTTC	CASSLAGQGLYEQYF
TRBV30	NA	TRBJ1-1	NA	TGTGCCTGGAGTGTACAGGAGAACACTGAAGCTTTCTTT	CAWSVQENTEAFF
TRBV5-5	NA	TRBJ2-7	NA	TGTGCCAGCAGCTTAGTACAGTCCTACGAGCAGTACTTC	CASSLVQSYEQYF
TRBV30	NA	TRBJ1-1	NA	TGTGCCCGAGGAACTATTTTTGAAGCTTTCTTT	CARGTIFEAFF
TRBV5-1	NA	TRBJ2-7	TRBD1	TGCGCCAGCAGCTTTGGGACAGGACAGATTAGGAAGCAGTACTTC	CASSFGTGQIRKQYF
TRBV28	NA	TRBJ1-1	TRBD1	TGTGCCAGCAGCGTCTCGACAGGGGCAGAGTTGGAGCTGGAGTTGGACACTGAAGCTTTCTTT	CASSVSTGAELELELDTEAFF
TRBV5-1	NA	TRBJ1-4	TRBD1	TGCGCCAGCAGCCCTAAACCGGGACAGGGGTTTTCAACTAATGAAAAACTGTTTTTT	CASSPKPGQGFSTNEKLFF
TRBV27	NA	TRBJ1-1	NA	TGTGCCAGCAGACCCATGAAGAGGTTATATGAGAACACTGAAGCTTTCTTT	CASRPMKRLYENTEAFF
TRBV28	once	TRBJ1-5	NA	TGTGCCAGCAGGAGGGTACTAAATCAGCCCCAGCATTTT	CASRRVLNQPQHF
TRBV28	NA	TRBJ2-3	NA	TGTGCCAGCAGTGATCTAGGGGGGAGGGGGACGCAGTATTTT	CASSDLGGRGTQYF
TRBV6-5	NA	TRBJ2-5	TRBD1	TGTGCCAGCAGTTACGGGACAGGGGGTGAGACCCAGTACTTC	CASSYGTGGETQYF
TRBV6-5	few	TRBJ1-2	NA	TGTGCCAGCAGAAAATCGGCAGGGGAAGTTGGCTACACCTTC	CASRKSAGEVGYTF
TRBV30	few	TRBJ2-7	TRBD2	TGTGCCTGGAGCGCACGAGGGACTAGCGGGTCGTTAAGCTCCTACGAGCAGTACTTC	CAWSARGTSGSLSSYEQYF
TRBV5-4	NA	TRBJ2-2	NA	TGTGCCAGCAGCTTCGCAGGGGCCTCCGTAAACACCGGGGAGCTGTTTTTT	CASSFAGASVNTGELFF